A selection of T cell receptor beta chains follows, all from one sample in a study of PD-1 blockade in classical Hodgkin lymphoma. Assay: immunoSEQ multiplex PCR; the TCRdb copy retains only in-frame clones and omits some. The repertoire holds about 75,000 clones, with around 93% as singletons. The sequencing here drew on peripheral blood mononuclear cells (PBMCs), taken at baseline. The source is a human donor with classical Hodgkin lymphoma. The CDR3 runs from the conserved cysteine through the conserved F or W. D genes are given only for firm matches. Clone size appears in some rows only: once, few, many, or a class for an expanded clone.

TRBV20-1,few,NA,TRBJ2-1,CSASAGEQFF,TGCAGTGCTAGTGCAGGTGAGCAGTTCTTC
TRBV9,NA,TRBD2,TRBJ2-7,CASSRESSYEQYF,TGTGCCAGCTCGCGGGAGAGCTCCTACGAGCAGTACTTC
TRBV19,NA,NA,TRBJ1-5,CASSIRDIGVQPQHF,TGTGCCAGTAGTATCAGGGACATCGGCGTACAGCCCCAGCATTTT
TRBV29-1,NA,NA,TRBJ2-5,CSVASGPQETQYF,TGCAGCGTTGCTTCGGGGCCCCAAGAGACCCAGTACTTC
TRBV5-6,NA,TRBD1,TRBJ1-1,CASSLEGTGGGEAFF,TGTGCCAGCAGCTTGGAAGGGACAGGGGGAGGTGAAGCTTTCTTT
TRBV9,NA,NA,TRBJ1-3,CASSVATGSGNTIYF,TGTGCCAGCAGCGTAGCTACGGGTTCTGGAAACACCATATATTTT
TRBV28,NA,NA,TRBJ2-7,CASSLGLSYEQYF,TGTGCCAGCAGTTTAGGACTCAGCTACGAGCAGTACTTC
TRBV5-6,NA,NA,TRBJ2-7,CASSRSSRVEQYF,TGTGCCAGCAGCCGGTCTAGTAGGGTCGAGCAGTACTTC
TRBV27,NA,NA,TRBJ1-2,CASCRRDQNGYTF,TGTGCCAGTTGCCGCAGGGATCAGAATGGCTACACCTTC
TRBV4-1,NA,NA,TRBJ2-7,CASSQGASYEQYF,TGCGCCAGCAGCCAAGGGGCCTCCTACGAGCAGTACTTC
TRBV5-4,NA,NA,TRBJ1-2,CASSLWGTAYGYTF,TGTGCCAGCAGCTTGTGGGGGACGGCGTATGGCTACACCTTC
TRBV27,NA,TRBD1,TRBJ1-2,CASSAPGQGSYGYTF,TGTGCCAGCAGTGCGCCCGGACAGGGGTCCTATGGCTACACCTTC
TRBV5-5,NA,NA,TRBJ2-3,CASSLAGADTQYF,TGTGCCAGCAGCTTGGCTGGGGCAGATACGCAGTATTTT
TRBV27,NA,NA,TRBJ2-1,CASVDLGQGSADEQFF,TGTGCCAGCGTCGATCTTGGTCAGGGGTCTGCTGATGAGCAGTTCTTC
TRBV4-3,NA,NA,TRBJ1-1,CASSQDGVTEAFF,TGCGCCAGCAGCCAAGATGGGGTGACTGAAGCTTTCTTT
TRBV20-1,NA,NA,TRBJ2-1,CSYVYNEQFF,TGCAGCTACGTCTACAATGAGCAGTTCTTC
TRBV9,NA,NA,TRBJ1-2,CASSVDRNYGYTF,TGTGCCAGCAGCGTAGACAGGAACTATGGCTACACCTTC
TRBV28,NA,NA,TRBJ2-1,CASSLRPGEQFF,TGTGCCAGCAGTTTGCGGCCGGGTGAGCAGTTCTTC
TRBV5-6,NA,NA,TRBJ1-2,CASSPDRDFYGYTF,TGTGCCAGCAGCCCCGACAGAGATTTCTATGGCTACACCTTC
TRBV7-2,NA,NA,TRBJ1-1,CASSSGPNTEAFF,TGTGCCAGCAGCTCCGGCCCTAACACTGAAGCTTTCTTT
TRBV13,NA,NA,TRBJ1-2,CASSLSRSYGYTF,TGTGCCAGCAGCTTGTCCAGGAGCTATGGCTACACCTTC
TRBV12-5,NA,NA,TRBJ2-2,CASGFLEVRSTGELFF,TGTGCTAGTGGTTTCCTTGAAGTAAGGAGCACCGGGGAGCTGTTTTTT
TRBV9,NA,NA,TRBJ2-3,CASSGRGQGTSTSTDTQYF,TGTGCCAGCAGCGGGCGGGGACAGGGGACTAGCACTAGCACAGATACGCAGTATTTT
TRBV11-2,NA,NA,TRBJ1-1,CASSLAQGGTEAFF,TGTGCCAGCAGCTTAGCTCAGGGTGGCACTGAAGCTTTCTTT
TRBV7-9,NA,NA,TRBJ1-4,CASQRGTNEKLFF,TGTGCCAGCCAAAGGGGAACTAATGAAAAACTGTTTTTT
TRBV2,NA,TRBD2,TRBJ2-3,CASSAGLAGGWDTDTQYF,TGTGCCAGCAGTGCCGGACTAGCGGGAGGATGGGACACAGATACGCAGTATTTT